A selection of T cell receptor beta chains follows, all from one sample in a study of CD8 T cells in Susac syndrome. TCRdb re-called the immunoSEQ multiplex PCR reads through MiXCR, storing one row per CDR3 protein. The profile covers around 190,000 distinct CDR3 sequences, with roughly 94% appearing a single time and 0.085% to 0.13% taken by the ten largest. The sample consisted of CD4+ T cells from PBMCs. These receptors originate from a human donor in good health. Each CDR3 is given with its conserved first and last residue. Fields, in order: clone size, D gene, V gene, J gene, CDR3 protein, CDR3 DNA. A D gene is named only where the DNA matches it firmly. Expanded clones get a size class; other rows say once, few or many, or leave the size out.

>.|TRBD2|TRBV20-1|TRBJ2-5
CSARVPGLAGVRETQYF
TGCAGTGCTAGAGTACCGGGACTAGCGGGAGTGCGAGAGACCCAGTACTTC
>.|TRBD2|TRBV27|TRBJ2-7
CASRRLTSGLKYEQYF
TGTGCCAGCAGAAGACTAACTAGCGGGCTTAAATACGAGCAGTACTTC
>.|.|TRBV6-1|TRBJ2-7
CASSEAHNYEQYF
TGTGCCAGCAGTGAAGCGCACAACTACGAGCAGTACTTC
>.|.|TRBV28|TRBJ2-7
CASSGGPKFYEQYF
TGTGCCAGCAGTGGCGGTCCGAAATTCTACGAGCAGTACTTC
>.|.|TRBV7-9|TRBJ2-7
CASTKTVSYEQYF
TGTGCCAGCACCAAGACAGTTTCCTACGAGCAGTACTTC
>.|.|TRBV20-1|TRBJ2-7
CSASMPSSYEQYF
TGCAGTGCTAGCATGCCGAGCTCCTACGAGCAGTACTTC
>few|.|TRBV3-1|TRBJ2-3
CASSRQTDTQYF
TGTGCCAGTAGTCGGCAGACAGATACGCAGTATTTT
>.|.|TRBV29-1|TRBJ1-2
CSVERSNYGYTF
TGCAGCGTTGAACGGAGTAACTATGGCTACACCTTC
>.|.|TRBV27|TRBJ2-7
CASSFEAAFALYF
TGTGCCAGCAGTTTCGAAGCAGCATTCGCCCTGTACTTC
>.|.|TRBV6-6|TRBJ1-5
CASSYANQPQHF
TGTGCCAGCAGTTACGCGAATCAGCCCCAGCATTTT
>.|.|TRBV29-1|TRBJ2-1
CSPSVVGPGEQFF
TGCAGCCCTAGTGTCGTAGGACCCGGTGAGCAGTTCTTC
>.|.|TRBV15|TRBJ2-7
CATTRAPRGDEQYF
TGTGCCACCACCCGGGCCCCAAGGGGCGACGAGCAGTACTTC